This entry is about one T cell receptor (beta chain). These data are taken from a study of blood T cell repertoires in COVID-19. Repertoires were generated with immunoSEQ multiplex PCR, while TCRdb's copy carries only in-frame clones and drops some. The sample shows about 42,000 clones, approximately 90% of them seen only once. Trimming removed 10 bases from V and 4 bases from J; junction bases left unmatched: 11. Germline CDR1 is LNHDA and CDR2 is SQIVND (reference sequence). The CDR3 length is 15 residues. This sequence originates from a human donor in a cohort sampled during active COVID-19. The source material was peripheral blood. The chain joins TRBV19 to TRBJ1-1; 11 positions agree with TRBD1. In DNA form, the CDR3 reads TGTGCCACCATAGTGGACAGGGGGCAAGGCACTGAAGCTTTCTTT. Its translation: CATIVDRGQGTEAFF.